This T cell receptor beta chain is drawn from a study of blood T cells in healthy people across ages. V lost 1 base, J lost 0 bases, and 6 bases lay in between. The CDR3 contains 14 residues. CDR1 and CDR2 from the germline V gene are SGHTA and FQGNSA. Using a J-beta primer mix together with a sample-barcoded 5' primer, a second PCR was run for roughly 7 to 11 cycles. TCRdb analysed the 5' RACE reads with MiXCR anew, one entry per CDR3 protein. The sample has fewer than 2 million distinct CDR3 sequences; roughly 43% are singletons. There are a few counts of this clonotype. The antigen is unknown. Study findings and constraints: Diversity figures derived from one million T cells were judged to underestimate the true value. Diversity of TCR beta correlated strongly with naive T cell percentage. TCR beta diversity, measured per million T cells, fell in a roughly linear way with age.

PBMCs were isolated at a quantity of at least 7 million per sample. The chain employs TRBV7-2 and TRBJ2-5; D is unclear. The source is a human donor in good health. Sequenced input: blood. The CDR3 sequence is CASSLVINQETQYF. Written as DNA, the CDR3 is TGTGCCAGCAGCTTAGTTATCAACCAAGAGACCCAGTACTTC.